Each of the 14 T cell receptor beta chains below was sequenced from the same sample in a study of blood T cell repertoires in COVID-19. The table came from immunoSEQ multiplex PCR; TCRdb's copy has only in-frame clones and leaves some out. The table shows roughly 250,000 clones, with about 89% occurring only once. The specimen sequenced was peripheral blood. These receptor sequences come from a young man with acute or convalescent COVID-19.

The genes are TRBV5-1 and TRBJ2-1; 11 bases are shared with TRBD2. The V and J ends lost 4 bases and 6 bases, in that order; junction bases with no gene match: 15. CDR3 length: 18 residues. CDR1 SGHRS and CDR2 YFSETQ come from the germline V gene. CDR3: CASSQGTVAGGPRNEQFF. The CDR3 region has the DNA TGCGCCAGCAGCCAAGGGACCGTAGCGGGAGGGCCCCGCAATGAGCAGTTCTTC.

The chain uses TRBV7-9 and TRBJ2-1; 7 positions match TRBD1. Trimming took 4 bases from V and 8 from J; bases not matched to a gene: 11. Germline values: CDR1 SEHNR, CDR2 FQNEAQ (reference sequence). This CDR3 has 15 amino acids. CDR3 nucleotides: TGTGCCAGCAGCTCGCCGGGGACAGAATCGGATGAGCAGTTCTTC. As protein: CASSSPGTESDEQFF.

The chain carries TRBV4-1 and TRBJ1-5; TRBD1 is a possible D gene (6 bases). V lost 0 bases, J lost 4 bases, and 10 bases lay in between. The CDR3 extends over 15 amino acids. Germline CDR1 and CDR2: MGHRA and YSYEKL. CDR3 in DNA: TGCGCCAGCAGCCAAGAACACAGGGAGAATCAGCCCCAGCATTTT. Its protein product is CASSQEHRENQPQHF.

This clone was seen just once. The rearrangement joins TRBV24-1 to TRBJ2-3, with a possible D match to TRBD2 (6 bases). The V and J ends lost 4 bases and 12 bases respectively, with 16 bases between them. There are 13 residues in the CDR3. CDR1 is KGHDR, CDR2 SFDVKD, per germline. The CDR3 is CATSDPGLTFQYF. For the CDR3, the DNA is TGTGCCACCAGTGACCCGGGACTCACTTTTCAGTATTTT.

The gene calls are TRBV7-3 and TRBJ2-4, with D tentatively TRBD1 (5 bases). Trimming pared 5 bases from V and 6 bases from J, leaving 11 bases between. CDR3 length: 13 residues. CDR1 is SGHTA and CDR2 is FQGTGA in the germline V gene. The CDR3 coding sequence is TGTGCCAGCAGCCTCGGTCAGGGAAACATTCAGTACTTC. Translated: CASSLGQGNIQYF. The full variable domain, in which reference TRBV7-3 and TRBJ2-4 provide the parts outside the CDR3, is GAGVSQTPSNKVTEKGKYVELRCDPISGHTALYWYRQSLGQGPEFLIYFQGTGAADDSGLPNDRFFAVRPEGSVSTLKIQRTERGDSAVYLCASSLGQGNIQYFGAGTRLSVL.

This clone turned up a few times. This chain joins TRBV28 and TRBJ1-2; D ambiguous. Trimming left V 2 bases short and J 0 bases short, with 4 bases between. The length of the CDR3 is 13 residues. Per germline, CDR1 MDHEN and CDR2 SYDVKM. The CDR3 nucleotides read TGTGCCAGCAGTTTACAGTCTAACTATGGCTACACCTTC. As protein: CASSLQSNYGYTF.

This chain connects TRBV18 to TRBJ2-3, with D possibly matching TRBD1 (5 bases). The length of the CDR3 is 13 residues. V was clipped by 3 bases and J by 2 bases, with 6 bases between them. Germline lookup yields CDR1 KGHSH and CDR2 LQKENI. CDR3 in amino acids: CASSPRDTDTQYF. CDR3 coding DNA: TGTGCCAGCTCACCCAGGGACACAGATACGCAGTATTTT.

The gene calls are TRBV4-1 and TRBJ1-1; TRBD1 agrees at 7 bases. J was trimmed by 2 bases and V by 5 bases; bases with no gene match: 8. CDR1 and CDR2 from the germline V gene are MGHRA and YSYEKL. The CDR3 has 15 amino acids. The CDR3 region has the DNA TGCGCCAGCAGCTTCCGACAGGGTTTAAACACTGAAGCTTTCTTT. Encoded protein: CASSFRQGLNTEAFF.

The CDR3 DNA sequence: TGTGCCAGCAGCGCGCTACGCTCTGGAAACACCATATATTTT. Translating gives CASSALRSGNTIYF. This rearrangement joins TRBV11-2 to TRBJ1-3; no definite D call. Trimming left V 5 bases short and J 0 bases short, with 8 bases between. The CDR3 length is 14 residues. The germline V gene has CDR1 SGHAT and CDR2 FQNNGV.

The V and J genes are TRBV5-1 and TRBJ1-2, with TRBD1 matching over 7 bases. The CDR3 sequence is 14 residues long. With 0 bases clipped from V and 6 bases from J, the junction kept 5 bases outside the gene matches. Germline lookup yields CDR1 SGHRS and CDR2 YFSETQ. CDR3 loop: CASSLGQGLDGYTF. DNA of the CDR3: TGCGCCAGCAGCTTGGGACAGGGTTTGGATGGCTACACCTTC.

The chain couples TRBV10-3 to TRBJ1-2, with a possible D match to TRBD1 (5 bases). CDR1 ENHRY and CDR2 SYGVKD come from the germline V gene. This CDR3 has 12 amino acids. The V end lost 4 bases, the J end lost 4 bases, and 7 bases lay between the germline ends. The CDR3 DNA is TGTGCCATCAGTGGGGGCGCCTATGGCTACACCTTC. Amino acid sequence: CAISGGAYGYTF.

The chain is built from TRBV30 and TRBJ2-4; 10 bases fit TRBD1. Losses at the gene ends were 1 base for V and 1 base for J; bases not matched to a gene: 1. This CDR3 spans 15 amino acids. Per the germline V gene, CDR1 is GTSNPN and CDR2 is SVGIG (reference sequence). The CDR3 sequence: CAWSGQGAAKNIQYF. CDR3 bases: TGTGCCTGGAGTGGACAGGGGGCGGCCAAAAACATTCAGTACTTC.

This chain links TRBV5-4 with TRBJ2-5, with a weak D call TRBD2 (6 bases). Trimming left V 1 base short and J 5 bases short, with 6 bases between. The CDR3 runs 12 residues. Germline V lookup: CDR1 SGHNT, CDR2 YYREEE (reference sequence). The CDR3 nucleotides read TGTGCCAGCAGCTTGCGGGGGGAGACCCAGTACTTC. It encodes CASSLRGETQYF.

The chain joins TRBV28 to TRBJ1-1; D is ambiguous. Trimming pared 4 bases from V and 0 bases from J, leaving 9 bases between. There are 14 residues in the CDR3. The germline CDR1 and CDR2 sequences are MDHEN and SYDVKM. Here the CDR3 reads CASSSPGLNTEAFF. CDR3 nucleotide sequence: TGTGCCAGCAGTTCCCCAGGATTGAACACTGAAGCTTTCTTT.